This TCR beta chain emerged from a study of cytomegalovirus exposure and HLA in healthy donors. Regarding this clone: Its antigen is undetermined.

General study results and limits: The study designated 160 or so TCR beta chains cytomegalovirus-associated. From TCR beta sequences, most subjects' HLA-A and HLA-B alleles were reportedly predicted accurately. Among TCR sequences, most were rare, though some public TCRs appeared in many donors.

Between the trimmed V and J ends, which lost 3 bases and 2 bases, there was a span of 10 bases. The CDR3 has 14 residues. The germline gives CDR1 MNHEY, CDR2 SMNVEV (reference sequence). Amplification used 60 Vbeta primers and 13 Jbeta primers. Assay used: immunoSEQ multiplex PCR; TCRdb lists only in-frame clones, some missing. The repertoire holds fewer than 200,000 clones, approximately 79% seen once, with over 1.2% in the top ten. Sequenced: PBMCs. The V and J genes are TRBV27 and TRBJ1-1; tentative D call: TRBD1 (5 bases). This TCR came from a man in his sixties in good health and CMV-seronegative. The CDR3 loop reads CASSFGRVNTEAFF. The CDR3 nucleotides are TGTGCCAGCAGTTTCGGCAGGGTAAACACTGAAGCTTTCTTT.